A selection of T cell receptor beta chains follows, all from one sample in a study of OX40 agonist ivuxolimab in advanced cancers. Clones were read by immunoSEQ multiplex PCR, and TCRdb kept only the in-frame ones, dropping some. The table lists tens of thousands of clones, over 75% of them singletons, with about 54% in the top ten. The sequencing used CD4+ or CD8+ T cells sorted from blood, collected in a trial of the OX40 agonist ivuxolimab. The receptor set was obtained from an adult with an advanced solid tumor such as melanoma, head and neck, liver or kidney cancer. Both conserved end residues are part of each CDR3. Each record gives: clone size, V gene, D gene, CDR3 protein. The D gene is left open where the match is weak. Expanded clones are given a class, and other clones once, few, many or no size at all.

size: .; V: TRBV5-1; D: TRBD2; CDR3: CASSTGTSGGYEQYF
size: .; V: TRBV9; D: .; CDR3: CASSVETGEAFF
size: .; V: TRBV6-5; D: .; CDR3: CASSYSIQTDTQYF
size: .; V: TRBV10-3; D: .; CDR3: CAVKVTSGGVNTEAFF
size: .; V: TRBV9; D: TRBD1; CDR3: CASSYNPETGPTYGYTF
size: once; V: TRBV4-1; D: TRBD1; CDR3: CASSQTGEGYEQYF
size: .; V: TRBV6-1; D: TRBD2; CDR3: CASSEGTSGGYTYTQYF
size: .; V: TRBV11-2; D: .; CDR3: CASSSGWNEQFF
size: .; V: TRBV5-1; D: .; CDR3: CASTPSSLNTEAFF
size: .; V: TRBV29-1; D: .; CDR3: CSVGGWVNGYTF
size: .; V: TRBV28; D: .; CDR3: CASNEVNTEAFF
size: once; V: TRBV7-9; D: TRBD1; CDR3: CASSLVGTGDTDTQYF
size: .; V: TRBV27; D: .; CDR3: CASSLQGRYEQYF
size: .; V: TRBV7-2; D: TRBD1; CDR3: CASSADRVFTGYTF
size: .; V: TRBV5-1; D: TRBD1; CDR3: CASSLRTGGGTNEKLFF
size: .; V: TRBV7-9; D: TRBD1; CDR3: CASSPRDRKSATEAFF
size: .; V: TRBV7-3; D: .; CDR3: CASSAGVNEQYF
size: few; V: TRBV7-9; D: TRBD2; CDR3: CASSPEGRGQYF
size: .; V: TRBV5-6; D: .; CDR3: CASTVGFVQETQYF
size: .; V: TRBV15; D: TRBD1; CDR3: CATSRDNRGSNYGYTF
size: .; V: TRBV4-3; D: .; CDR3: CASSQEDEWDEQFF
size: .; V: TRBV7-9; D: .; CDR3: CASSPGRLQETQYF
size: .; V: TRBV25-1; D: .; CDR3: CASSEYRVDTQYF
size: .; V: TRBV28; D: .; CDR3: CASRGSNQPQHF
size: .; V: TRBV28; D: .; CDR3: CASSLPLVGKGDTDTQYF
size: few; V: TRBV28; D: TRBD2; CDR3: CASSMTSGGWTDTQYF
size: once; V: TRBV28; D: .; CDR3: CASSFQGNTGELFF
size: .; V: TRBV5-1; D: TRBD1; CDR3: CASSSRQGAYEQYF
size: .; V: TRBV20-1; D: .; CDR3: CSAKGGGTQYF
size: .; V: TRBV7-6; D: .; CDR3: CASSLPGADEQFF
size: .; V: TRBV6-6; D: .; CDR3: CASSYSSSEKLFF
size: .; V: TRBV5-6; D: .; CDR3: CASSLSTDRYGYTF
size: .; V: TRBV5-1; D: .; CDR3: CASSETASSSYNEQFF
size: medium-sized; V: TRBV5-3; D: .; CDR3: CARSSRAPFGNEQFF
size: .; V: TRBV19; D: .; CDR3: CASKPGPNEQFF
size: .; V: TRBV19; D: TRBD1; CDR3: CASTGGNSPLHF
size: medium-sized; V: TRBV13; D: .; CDR3: CASSFGHNNEQFF
size: once; V: TRBV27; D: .; CDR3: CASSMSSYNEQFF
size: .; V: TRBV27; D: .; CDR3: CATFHRGTQYF
size: .; V: TRBV11-2; D: .; CDR3: CASSLDLSPTDTQYF
size: .; V: TRBV4-2; D: TRBD1; CDR3: CASSQEEGQGYHIQYF
size: .; V: TRBV6-6; D: .; CDR3: CASSTLDLARNYGYTF
size: .; V: TRBV7-6; D: TRBD1; CDR3: CASSTLSGGGYTF
size: .; V: TRBV7-9; D: .; CDR3: CASSLLATEGNGYTF
size: once; V: TRBV28; D: .; CDR3: CASSLLGQKSTDTQYF
size: .; V: TRBV27; D: TRBD1; CDR3: CASSQTRGSLVGEKLFF